Following are 27 T cell receptor beta chains from one sample sequenced in a study of radiotherapy plus CTLA-4 blockade in lung cancer. Method: immunoSEQ multiplex PCR; TCRdb's copy keeps in-frame clones and lacks some. The sample comprises 77,000 or so clones, approximately 73% of which are singletons, and more than 7.5% rests with the top ten. Sequenced here: peripheral blood, sampled from a patient treated with radiotherapy plus ipilimumab. The receptors here all came from a human donor with non-small cell lung cancer whose response to radiotherapy plus ipilimumab could not be evaluated.

The CDR3 sequence is CASSPTGLAYNEQFF. CDR3 nucleotide sequence: TGTGCCAGCAGCCCAACAGGGCTCGCCTACAATGAGCAGTTCTTC. The chain links TRBV11-2 to TRBJ2-1; possible D gene TRBD1, 6 bases. This CDR3 contains 15 residues. Trimming took off 5 bases at V and 2 bases at J, with 13 bases between the two ends. The germline CDR1 and CDR2 sequences are SGHAT and FQNNGV.

The V and J genes are TRBV27 and TRBJ2-3, with TRBD2 identical over 7 bases. The V and J ends lost 6 bases and 0 bases, in that order; junction bases with no gene match: 9. The CDR3 contains 16 residues. The germline V gene has CDR1 MNHEY and CDR2 SMNVEV (reference sequence). The CDR3 here is CASRSPGTTSTDTQYF. In nucleotides, the CDR3 is TGTGCCAGCAGATCCCCCGGGACTACTAGCACAGATACGCAGTATTTT.

In its sample, this clone ranks as medium-sized. The genes are TRBV6-6 and TRBJ1-2; 7 nucleotides align to TRBD1. The CDR3 loop spans 12 amino acids. The V gene's germline CDR1 is MNHNY and CDR2 SVGAGI (reference sequence). After removal of 2 bases from V and 8 bases from J, the junction contained 2 bases not matched to a gene. The CDR3 DNA reads TGTGCCAGCAGTTACCCGACAGGGGGCTACACCTTC. Protein: CASSYPTGGYTF.

This chain joins TRBV10-3 and TRBJ1-2; 8 nucleotides line up with TRBD1. In germline, CDR1 is ENHRY, CDR2 SYGVKD. This CDR3 is 14 amino acids long. Trimming cost V 7 bases and J 4 bases; bases outside gene matches: 8. The CDR3 here is CAINYETGVYGYTF. CDR3 DNA: TGTGCCATCAACTACGAGACAGGGGTCTATGGCTACACCTTC.

This clone was recorded a few times. The rearrangement links TRBV11-2 to TRBJ1-1; 7 bases line up with TRBD1. The V gene's germline CDR1 is SGHAT and CDR2 FQNNGV. The V and J ends lost 5 bases and 2 bases, in that order; junction bases with no gene match: 5. The CDR3 length is 14 residues. DNA for the CDR3: TGTGCCAGCAGCCTCGGGACAGCTAACACTGAAGCTTTCTTT. Residues: CASSLGTANTEAFF.

V is TRBV10-3 and J is TRBJ1-6; tentative D call: TRBD1 (6 bases). Germline loops: CDR1 ENHRY, CDR2 SYGVKD. V was trimmed by 0 bases and J by 0 bases, leaving 9 bases between them. The CDR3 runs to 17 residues. The CDR3 sequence is CAISESGGASYNSPLHF. CDR3 coding DNA: TGTGCCATCAGTGAGTCGGGGGGGGCCTCCTATAATTCACCCCTCCACTTT.

This clone was observed a handful of times. The CDR3 DNA sequence: TGTGCCAGCAGCCCGCAGGGGGCCCTTATCACAGATACGCAGTATTTT. Encoded protein: CASSPQGALITDTQYF. The chain links TRBV4-2 to TRBJ2-3, with 8 bases that match TRBD1. Per the germline V gene, CDR1 is LGHNA and CDR2 is YNFKEQ. This CDR3 contains 16 residues. J lost 2 bases, V lost 4 bases, and 8 bases had no gene match.

The chain is built from TRBV9 and TRBJ2-2, with 13 bases fitting TRBD2. Germline values: CDR1 SGDLS, CDR2 YYNGEE. The CDR3 runs 17 residues. The J segment lost 5 bases and the V segment lost 4 bases, leaving 8 bases of the junction unmatched. CDR3 DNA: TGTGCCAGCAGCACCCAACTAGCGGGGGGGCGGACCGGGGAGCTGTTTTTT. Translating it yields CASSTQLAGGRTGELFF.

This chain connects TRBV6-5 to TRBJ2-7; the D gene is possibly TRBD1 (5 bases). The V gene lost 2 bases and the J gene lost 2 bases, with 13 bases spanning the gap. Germline-derived CDR1 and CDR2 are MNHEY and SVGAGI. The CDR3 is made up of 15 amino acids. The CDR3 DNA follows: TGTGCCAGCAGTTACGGTGGGGCCTTTACCTACGAGCAGTACTTC. It translates to CASSYGGAFTYEQYF.

This clone was picked up a small number of times. This chain joins TRBV5-1 and TRBJ2-1, with 14 bases fitting TRBD2. Looked up from germline, CDR1 is SGHRS and CDR2 is YFSETQ. The CDR3 totals 14 residues. J was trimmed by 9 bases and V by 4 bases; bases with no gene match: 3. In DNA, the CDR3 is TGCGCCAGCAGCCCGGGACTAGCGGGAGTTGAGCAGTTCTTC. It encodes CASSPGLAGVEQFF.

The chain employs TRBV10-1 and TRBJ2-7; 10 positions match TRBD2. Germline V gene data show CDR1 as WNHNN and CDR2 as SYGVQD (reference sequence). The CDR3 consists of 13 residues. Trimming took 3 bases from V and 5 from J; bases not matched to a gene: 1. CDR3 DNA: TGCGCCAGCAGTGACCTAGCGGGAGACGAGCAGTACTTC. Its translation is CASSDLAGDEQYF.

The chain links TRBV5-1 to TRBJ2-7; TRBD1 aligns across 7 bases. Germline assignment: CDR1 SGHRS and CDR2 YFSETQ. The CDR3 is 14 amino acids. Trimming at V came to 2 bases and at J to 0 bases, leaving 2 bases not matched to a gene. The CDR3: CASSLGQDSYEQYF. The CDR3 DNA reads as TGCGCCAGCAGCTTAGGACAGGACTCCTACGAGCAGTACTTC.

This clone was counted only a few times. The chain joins TRBV19 to TRBJ2-5; TRBD2 aligns across 15 bases. Trimming took 3 bases from V and 5 from J; bases not matched to a gene: 7. The germline gives CDR1 LNHDA, CDR2 SQIVND (reference sequence). This CDR3 is built from 17 residues. The CDR3 is CASSMGTGTSGRETQYF. CDR3 bases: TGTGCCAGTAGTATGGGTACCGGGACTAGCGGGAGGGAGACCCAGTACTTC.

This clone has only one observation. In DNA form, the CDR3 reads TGCGCCAGCAGCCAACGTCCGGGACTGTCCTACGAGCAGTACTTC. It is translated as CASSQRPGLSYEQYF. This rearrangement joins TRBV4-1 to TRBJ2-7; D is possibly TRBD2 (6 bases). Germline-derived CDR1 and CDR2 are MGHRA and YSYEKL. V was clipped by 2 bases and J by 1 base, with 12 bases between them. The CDR3 has 15 residues.

In nucleotides, the CDR3 is TGTGCCAGCAGCTTTCAGGCTAGCGGGAGTAACACAGATACGCAGTATTTT. This gives the protein CASSFQASGSNTDTQYF. The genes are TRBV7-3 and TRBJ2-3; 10 bases fit TRBD2. CDR3 length equals 17 residues. V trimming: 3 bases; J trimming: 2 bases; junction bases outside the gene matches: 8. The germline V gene encodes CDR1 SGHTA and CDR2 FQGTGA.

This chain connects TRBV7-2 to TRBJ2-7; D call uncertain. The ends were cut back, 4 bases at V and 2 bases at J, with 9 bases in the middle. This CDR3 has 13 residues. Germline assignment: CDR1 SGHTA and CDR2 FQGNSA. The CDR3 region is CASSSSLTYEQYF. In nucleotides, the CDR3 is TGTGCCAGCAGCTCCTCACTTACCTACGAGCAGTACTTC.

The chain recombines TRBV11-2 with TRBJ2-5, with D unresolved. V lost 7 bases to trimming and J lost 4 bases, with 13 bases between them. The CDR3 loop spans 13 amino acids. The germline V gene encodes CDR1 SGHAT and CDR2 FQNNGV. In DNA form, the CDR3 reads TGTGCCAGCACCAACTCCCCGGGAGAGACCCAGTACTTC. It translates to CASTNSPGETQYF.

With respect to this clone: The same CDR3 arises from other DNA sequences in this sample as well. CDR3 amino acids: CASSLDGTSGSNEQFF. CDR3 coding DNA: TGCGCCAGCAGCTTAGACGGGACTAGCGGGTCCAATGAGCAGTTCTTC. The V and J genes are TRBV5-1 and TRBJ2-1, with 12 bases fitting TRBD2. J gave up 6 bases and V 2 bases, and 6 bases lay outside the gene matches. Germline values: CDR1 SGHRS, CDR2 YFSETQ. The CDR3 is 16 amino acids. Combining the CDR3 with reference TRBV5-1 and TRBJ2-1 gives the whole variable domain KAGVTQTPRYLIKTRGQQVTLSCSPISGHRSVSWYQQTPGQGLQFLFEYFSETQRNKGNFPGRFSGRQFSNSRSEMNVSTLELGDSALYLCASSLDGTSGSNEQFFGPGTRLTVL.

This chain joins TRBV5-4 and TRBJ1-1, with TRBD1 as a possible D gene (6 bases). Trimming shortened V by 5 bases and J by 6 bases, and 20 bases separated the two germline ends. The CDR3 length is 15 residues. In germline, CDR1 is SGHNT, CDR2 YYREEE (reference sequence). The CDR3 DNA reads TGTGCCAGCAGTTCAATCTACAGGGTCAATCCTGAAGCTTTCTTT. Translating gives CASSSIYRVNPEAFF.

The chain couples TRBV5-4 to TRBJ2-1; 8 bases line up with TRBD1. Per germline, CDR1 SGHNT and CDR2 YYREEE (reference sequence). CDR3 length equals 11 residues. With V trimmed by 3 bases and J by 14 bases, 4 bases remained unmatched. The CDR3 spells CASSSGQGEFF. In DNA form, the CDR3 reads TGTGCCAGCAGCTCCGGACAGGGTGAGTTCTTC.

The chain uses TRBV27 and TRBJ2-2; 7 bases are a match to TRBD1. Losses at the gene ends were 0 bases for V and 5 bases for J; bases not matched to a gene: 3. Per the germline V gene, CDR1 is MNHEY and CDR2 is SMNVEV (reference sequence). This CDR3 comprises 15 residues. CDR3 coding DNA: TGTGCCAGCAGTTTATCGGGCAGGGGGACCGGGGAGCTGTTTTTT. Its translation is CASSLSGRGTGELFF.

This chain connects TRBV7-3 to TRBJ2-2; 11 bases map to TRBD2. CDR1 and CDR2 from the germline V gene are SGHTA and FQGTGA. V lost 1 base to trimming and J lost 0 bases; unmatched junction nucleotides: 4. The CDR3 runs 18 residues. The CDR3: CASSLNVLAGANTGELFF. Written as DNA, the CDR3 is TGTGCCAGCAGCTTAAATGTACTAGCGGGGGCGAACACCGGGGAGCTGTTTTTT.

This rearrangement joins TRBV27 to TRBJ2-1; TRBD2 matches at 12 bases. The CDR3 runs to 15 residues. V lost 3 bases to trimming and J lost 8 bases; unmatched junction nucleotides: 5. The germline gives CDR1 MNHEY, CDR2 SMNVEV (reference sequence). The DNA for the CDR3 is TGTGCCAGCAGTTTTACTAGCGGGAGGTTGGATGAGCAGTTCTTC. This sequence encodes CASSFTSGRLDEQFF.

This rearrangement joins TRBV19 to TRBJ1-1; no clear D gene. CDR3 length equals 14 residues. The germline CDR1 and CDR2 sequences are LNHDA and SQIVND (reference sequence). Trimming stripped 4 bases from V and 5 bases from J, with 14 bases between. The CDR3 DNA is TGTGCCAGTAGTACAGATCGATGGCGGACTGAAGCTTTCTTT. It encodes CASSTDRWRTEAFF.

This chain connects TRBV10-3 to TRBJ2-2; 7 bases align to TRBD1. With 4 bases clipped from V and 3 bases from J, the junction kept 2 bases outside the gene matches. This CDR3 spans 14 amino acids. CDR1 is ENHRY, CDR2 SYGVKD, per germline. CDR3 sequence (DNA): TGTGCCATCAGTGGGGGACAGTACACCGGGGAGCTGTTTTTT. Residues: CAISGGQYTGELFF.

This chain links TRBV18 with TRBJ2-7, with D perhaps matching TRBD2 (6 bases). V was cut by 3 bases and J by 5 bases, with 14 bases left in between. Germline V gives CDR1 KGHSH, CDR2 LQKENI. This CDR3 spans 14 amino acids. The CDR3: CASSPPGVRHEQYF. DNA of the CDR3: TGTGCCAGCTCACCCCCGGGAGTTCGCCACGAGCAGTACTTC.

The chain joins TRBV5-1 to TRBJ2-7; the match to TRBD1 covers 8 bases. Germline V lookup: CDR1 SGHRS, CDR2 YFSETQ. The V segment lost 0 bases and the J segment 9 bases; nucleotides outside the gene matches: 11. The CDR3 runs 15 residues. CDR3 sequence (DNA): TGCGCCAGCAGCTTGGACTCGACAGGGGTCAACGGGCAGTACTTC. Translating gives CASSLDSTGVNGQYF.